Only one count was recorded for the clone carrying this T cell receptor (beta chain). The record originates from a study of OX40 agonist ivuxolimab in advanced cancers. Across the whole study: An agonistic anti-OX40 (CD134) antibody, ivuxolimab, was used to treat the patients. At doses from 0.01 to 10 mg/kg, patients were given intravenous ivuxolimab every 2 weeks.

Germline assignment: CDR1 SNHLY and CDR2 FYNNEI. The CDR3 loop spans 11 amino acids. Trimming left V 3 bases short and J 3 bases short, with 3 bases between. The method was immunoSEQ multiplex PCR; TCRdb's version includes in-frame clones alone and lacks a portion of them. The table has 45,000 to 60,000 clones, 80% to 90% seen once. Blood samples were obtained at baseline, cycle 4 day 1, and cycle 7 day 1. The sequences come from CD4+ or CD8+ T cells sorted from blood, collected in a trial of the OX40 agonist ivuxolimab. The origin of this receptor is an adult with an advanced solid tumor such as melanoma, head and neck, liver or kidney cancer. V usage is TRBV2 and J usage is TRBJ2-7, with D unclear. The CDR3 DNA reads TGTGCCAGCAGTGACGTCTACGAGCAGTACTTC. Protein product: CASSDVYEQYF.